The 29 T cell receptor beta chains reported below all come from one sample, sequenced in a study of T-cell reconstitution after alpha-beta-depleted transplantation in children. A TCRbeta library incorporating unique molecular identifiers was prepared. One entry per CDR3 protein, called by TCRdb with MiXCR from the PCR reads. The sample yields 200,000 to 250,000 distinct CDR3 sequences, 8% to 9.5% seen once. The sequences come from PBMCs from the stem cell graft donor, collected from the stem cell graft. The receptors originated from a human donor who donated a stem cell graft to a child with acute lymphoblastic leukemia.

The CDR3 loop is CASSLAVVNTEAFF. As DNA, the CDR3 is TGCGCCAGCAGCTTGGCCGTAGTTAACACTGAAGCTTTCTTT. The rearrangement joins TRBV5-1 to TRBJ1-1; no firm D call. V dropped 0 bases and J dropped 2 bases, with 8 bases sitting between them. The CDR3 is made up of 14 amino acids. Germline CDR1 is SGHRS and CDR2 is YFSETQ. Based on the CDR3 plus reference TRBV5-1 and TRBJ1-1, the full variable domain is KAGVTQTPRYLIKTRGQQVTLSCSPISGHRSVSWYQQTPGQGLQFLFEYFSETQRNKGNFPGRFSGRQFSNSRSEMNVSTLELGDSALYLCASSLAVVNTEAFFGQGTRLTVV.

This clonotype has a count of ten or more. The gene calls are TRBV12-5 and TRBJ1-1; D may be TRBD1 (5 bases). Germline CDR1 reads LGHNT; CDR2 reads FRNRAP. This CDR3 has 13 residues. Trimming took off 5 bases at V and 2 bases at J, with 9 bases between the two ends. The CDR3 coding sequence is TGTGCTAGTGGTAGGCAGGGTAACACTGAAGCTTTCTTT. This encodes CASGRQGNTEAFF. Full variable domain (rest looked up from reference TRBV12-5 and TRBJ1-1): DARVTQTPRHKVTEMGQEVTMRCQPILGHNTVFWYRQTMMQGLELLAYFRNRAPLDDSGMPKDRFSAEMPDATLATLKIQPSEPRDSAVYFCASGRQGNTEAFFGQGTRLTVV.

V usage is TRBV5-1 and J usage is TRBJ2-3; D possibly corresponds to TRBD2 (5 bases). The CDR3 length is 17 residues. Germline CDR1 and CDR2: SGHRS and YFSETQ. Trimming took 3 bases from V and 3 from J, leaving 20 bases between them. CDR3 nucleotides: TGCGCCAGCAGCTCCCTCGGGAAGGTAGGAACAACAGATACGCAGTATTTT. Translated: CASSSLGKVGTTDTQYF.

This clonotype was counted at least ten times. The chain has TRBV5-1 and TRBJ2-3, with 7 bases matching TRBD2. Germline V gene sequence: CDR1 SGHRS, CDR2 YFSETQ. CDR3 length: 14 amino acids. Unmatched junction bases numbered 4, after V lost 5 bases and J lost 1 base. Here the CDR3 reads CASRHTSGTDTQYF. CDR3 DNA: TGCGCCAGCAGGCATACTAGCGGCACAGATACGCAGTATTTT.

The rearrangement links TRBV9 to TRBJ1-3; no clear D. The V and J ends lost 0 bases and 2 bases respectively, with 6 bases between them. Germline assignment: CDR1 SGDLS and CDR2 YYNGEE. The CDR3 sequence is 14 residues long. The CDR3 protein is CASSVGPPGNTIYF. CDR3 bases: TGTGCCAGCAGCGTAGGACCCCCTGGAAACACCATATATTTT.

In its sample, this clonotype was seen many times. V is TRBV4-1 and J is TRBJ1-2; D unclear. This CDR3 spans 15 amino acids. V was pared by 2 bases and J by 4 bases, with 14 bases between. CDR1 and CDR2 from the germline V gene are MGHRA and YSYEKL. The CDR3 coding sequence is TGCGCCAGCAGCCAATTGAAAGGACTGGGCTATGGCTACACCTTC. Translating it yields CASSQLKGLGYGYTF.

This clonotype has just a few counts. The chain joins TRBV27 to TRBJ1-6; D unresolved. CDR3 size: 15 residues. Germline V gene data show CDR1 as MNHEY and CDR2 as SMNVEV (reference sequence). Trimming shortened V by 5 bases and J by 9 bases, and 17 bases separated the two germline ends. Written as DNA, the CDR3 is TGTGCCAGCAGTCCAGGCGGAAGGGTCCCTTCACCCCTCCACTTT. It specifies CASSPGGRVPSPLHF.

There are a few counts of this clonotype. The rearrangement uses TRBV14 and TRBJ2-7; D is possibly TRBD1 or TRBD2 (5 bases each). V gave up 6 bases and J gave up 6 bases, with 12 bases separating them. The CDR3 runs 12 residues. Per the germline V gene, CDR1 is SGHDN and CDR2 is FVKESK. CDR3 nucleotide sequence: TGTGCCAGCAGGGGAGAGGGGTTCGAGCAGTACTTC. This gives the protein CASRGEGFEQYF.

This clonotype has only a few counts. The chain employs TRBV10-3 and TRBJ2-5; no clear D gene. This CDR3 is 11 amino acids long. Germline lookup yields CDR1 ENHRY and CDR2 SYGVKD. Trimming cost V 6 bases and J 3 bases, with 5 bases left between them. CDR3 residues: CAIRNEETQYF. In DNA, the CDR3 is TGTGCCATCAGAAATGAAGAGACCCAGTACTTC.

J is TRBJ2-5 and V is TRBV7-9; no firm D call. The CDR3 is 15 amino acids. V was pared by 2 bases and J by 1 base, with 11 bases between. Germline assignment: CDR1 SEHNR and CDR2 FQNEAQ (reference sequence). The CDR3 coding sequence is TGTGCCAGCAGCTTACGGAACAGCGTCCAAGAGACCCAGTACTTC. Residues: CASSLRNSVQETQYF.

This clonotype was seen repeatedly, ten times or more. The chain has TRBV6-1 and TRBJ1-6; D uncertain. Trimming stripped 6 bases from V and 10 bases from J, with 16 bases between. This CDR3 contains 14 residues. CDR1 is MNHNS and CDR2 is SASEGT in the germline V gene. The CDR3 spells CASSHLVLGSPLHF. The CDR3 nucleotides read TGTGCCAGCAGCCACCTGGTCCTGGGATCACCCCTCCACTTT.

This clonotype came up a few times. The V gene is TRBV19, the J gene TRBJ2-2, with 7 bases lining up with TRBD1. The CDR3 is made up of 16 amino acids. Looked up from germline, CDR1 is LNHDA and CDR2 is SQIVND (reference sequence). J gave up 3 bases and V 5 bases, and 9 bases lay outside the gene matches. The CDR3 bases are TGTGCCAGTAGTCTTACGACAGGGTGGGACACCGGGGAGCTGTTTTTT. Amino acids: CASSLTTGWDTGELFF.

This clonotype was detected many times. The V call is TRBV7-9, the J call TRBJ2-3; D assignment may be TRBD1 or TRBD2 (5 bases each). This CDR3 comprises 12 residues. Germline V gives CDR1 SEHNR, CDR2 FQNEAQ (reference sequence). Trimming took 3 bases from V and 8 from J, leaving 9 bases between them. The CDR3 sequence is CASSFGAPTQYF. The CDR3 DNA is TGTGCCAGCAGCTTCGGGGCTCCTACGCAGTATTTT.

The genes are TRBV18 and TRBJ1-5; unclear D gene. V dropped 4 bases and J dropped 1 base, with 5 bases sitting between them. This CDR3 contains 13 residues. The germline V gene has CDR1 KGHSH and CDR2 LQKENI. The CDR3 sequence is CASSRQSNQPQHF. The CDR3 DNA is TGTGCCAGCTCACGGCAGAGCAATCAGCCCCAGCATTTT.

The chain joins TRBV11-2 to TRBJ2-5; TRBD2 might be the D (7 bases). The CDR3 has 16 amino acids. Germline CDR1 is SGHAT and CDR2 is FQNNGV. Trimming left V 4 bases short and J 1 base short, with 16 bases between. CDR3 nucleotide sequence: TGTGCCAGCAGCTGGCAGGCGGGGGCTCTCCAAGAGACCCAGTACTTC. It encodes CASSWQAGALQETQYF.

This clonotype was counted a few times. V is TRBV20-1 and J is TRBJ1-1; D is possibly TRBD1 (6 bases). V was shortened by 1 base and J by 1 base, with 16 bases between the two germline ends. Germline-derived CDR1 and CDR2 are DFQATT and SNEGSKA (reference sequence). This CDR3 is built from 16 residues. CDR3 bases: TGCAGTGCTAGAGCCTTCTCGATGACAGGGAACACTGAAGCTTTCTTT. Translation gives CSARAFSMTGNTEAFF.

In this sample, this clonotype turned up many times. The V and J genes are TRBV6-4 and TRBJ1-6, with 9 bases that match TRBD1. The CDR3 is 14 amino acids. Germline CDR1 is MRHNA and CDR2 is SNTAGT. V trimming: 0 bases; J trimming: 9 bases; junction bases outside the gene matches: 0. The CDR3 DNA reads TGTGCCAGCAGTGACTCGACAGGGGGTTCACCCCTCCACTTT. This sequence encodes CASSDSTGGSPLHF.

In this sample, this clonotype turned up many times. V and J are TRBV5-6 and TRBJ2-7, with 9 bases lining up with TRBD2. The germline CDR1 and CDR2 sequences are SGHDT and YYEEEE. The V gene end was trimmed by 3 bases and the J gene end by 0 bases; junction bases not matched to a gene: 13. The CDR3 is made up of 18 amino acids. The CDR3 nucleotides read TGTGCCAGCAGCTATATACCTCTGACTAGCGGAAGCTCCTACGAGCAGTACTTC. It translates to CASSYIPLTSGSSYEQYF.

V and J are TRBV20-1 and TRBJ1-1, with D possibly being TRBD1 (5 bases). Trimming stripped 5 bases from V and 5 bases from J, with 21 bases between. From germline, CDR1 is DFQATT and CDR2 SNEGSKA (reference sequence). This CDR3 has 15 residues. CDR3 amino acids: CSAPPGSGSRTEAFF. The DNA of the CDR3 is TGCAGTGCTCCCCCCGGGTCAGGGAGTAGGACTGAAGCTTTCTTT.

This clonotype was found many times. The V and J genes are TRBV11-2 and TRBJ2-7; TRBD1 matches at 9 bases. This CDR3 has 15 amino acids. The V segment lost 10 bases and the J segment 0 bases; nucleotides outside the gene matches: 10. Germline V CDR1 and CDR2: SGHAT, FQNNGV. CDR3 sequence reads: CATFRTGVGSYEQYF. The CDR3 DNA sequence: TGTGCCACCTTTAGGACAGGGGTAGGCTCCTACGAGCAGTACTTC.

This clonotype has more than one count but fewer than ten. This sequence joins TRBV20-1 and TRBJ2-7; D might be TRBD1 (6 bases). CDR1 and CDR2 from the germline V gene are DFQATT and SNEGSKA (reference sequence). Trimming stripped 1 base from V and 7 bases from J, with 11 bases between. The CDR3 is 12 amino acids. In DNA form, the CDR3 reads TGCAGTGCTAGAGTTGGGGACACTGAGCAGTACTTC. Protein: CSARVGDTEQYF.

Turning to this clonotype: Its ends do not fully match the called genes, so a read error is possible. The V call is TRBV20-1, the J call TRBJ2-2; 11 nucleotides match TRBD2. The CDR3 sequence is 17 residues long. CDR1 DFQATT and CDR2 SNEGSKA come from the germline V gene (reference sequence). CDR3 nucleotide sequence: TGCTGTGCTAGAGATCGACTAGCGGGGATAAACACCGGGGAGCTGTTTTTT. It yields the protein CCARDRLAGINTGELFF.

The chain is built from TRBV29-1 and TRBJ1-5, with D possibly TRBD1 on 5 matching bases. The length of the CDR3 is 16 residues. Trimming took off 4 bases at V and 2 bases at J, with 18 bases between the two ends. CDR1 is SQVTM, CDR2 ANQGSEA, per germline. CDR3 sequence reads: CSVGGLSGDGNQPQHF. In DNA form, the CDR3 reads TGCAGCGTTGGGGGTTTATCGGGGGATGGCAATCAGCCCCAGCATTTT.

This clonotype was counted between two and nine times. The chain is built from TRBV6-8 and TRBJ2-3; no clear D gene. Per the germline V gene, CDR1 is MNHGY and CDR2 is SAAAGT. This CDR3 is 17 amino acids long. The germline V and J ends were trimmed by 5 bases and 3 bases, with 21 bases remaining between them. The CDR3 region is CASSISWARGLTDTQYF. The CDR3 bases are TGTGCCAGCAGTATTTCATGGGCGCGCGGCCTAACAGATACGCAGTATTTT.

In its sample, this clonotype was seen a few times. The chain employs TRBV20-1 and TRBJ1-4; a weak D match, TRBD1 (6 bases). V gave up 6 bases and J gave up 7 bases, with 18 bases separating them. The CDR3 totals 14 residues. CDR1 is DFQATT, CDR2 SNEGSKA, per germline (reference sequence). This CDR3 is CSARDINGGEKLFF. CDR3 DNA sequence: TGCAGTGCGCGGGACATCAACGGCGGTGAAAAACTGTTTTTT.

This chain connects TRBV12-3 or TRBV12-4 to TRBJ2-7; the match to TRBD1 covers 8 bases. The CDR3 spans 13 residues. After removal of 6 bases from V and 6 bases from J, the junction contained 7 bases not matched to a gene. CDR3 DNA: TGTGCCAGCAGAACAGGGGGTACTGGCGAGCAGTACTTC. It encodes CASRTGGTGEQYF.

The genes are TRBV7-2 and TRBJ1-2; no clear D. The CDR3 has 14 amino acids. With 2 bases removed from V and 6 bases from J, the gap between germline ends came to 13 bases. Germline V CDR1 and CDR2: SGHTA, FQGNSA. This CDR3 reads CASSLLMNRHGYTF. The CDR3, as DNA: TGTGCCAGCAGCTTACTCATGAATCGCCATGGCTACACCTTC.

The chain recombines TRBV6-2 or TRBV6-3 with TRBJ2-7; either TRBD1 or TRBD2 may fit D (5 bases each). The CDR3 totals 14 residues. V was cut by 3 bases and J by 0 bases, with 9 bases left in between. Germline lookup yields CDR1 MNHEY and CDR2 SVGEGT. Here the CDR3 reads CASSYWGSSYEQYF. CDR3 DNA sequence: TGTGCCAGCAGTTATTGGGGGAGCTCCTACGAGCAGTACTTC.

In this sample, this clonotype turned up many times. The genes are TRBV6-5 and TRBJ2-1, with D possibly being TRBD1 (6 bases). Germline V gene lookup returns CDR1 MNHEY and CDR2 SVGAGI. The CDR3 runs to 16 residues. V dropped 4 bases and J dropped 7 bases, with 20 bases sitting between them. CDR3 protein: CASSSIQGFLKNEQFF. The CDR3 coding sequence is TGTGCCAGCAGTTCAATCCAGGGGTTTCTGAAGAATGAGCAGTTCTTC.